Sequencing of this TCR beta chain was carried out in a study of PD-1 blockade in classical Hodgkin lymphoma. Documented time point: cycle 4 day 1 (C4D1), after more than five weeks of nivolumab. With no exception, relapse followed autologous stem cell transplantation in all patients, and brentuximab vedotin exposure varied. Worth noting for this clone: Its antigen is currently unknown.

Study-wide findings and caveats: Complete responders matched newly diagnosed patients in baseline diversity. While CD8+ TCR diversity did not rise significantly by C4D1, CD4+ TCR diversity did.

The V and J ends lost 4 bases and 5 bases respectively, with 12 bases between them. Per the germline V gene, CDR1 is SGHDT and CDR2 is YYEEEE. The CDR3 covers 13 residues. This table comes from immunoSEQ multiplex PCR, and its TCRdb copy is limited to in-frame clones, with some not included. The sample has roughly 100,000 clones; around nine tenths are singletons. The source material was peripheral blood mononuclear cells (PBMCs), sampled before the fourth cycle of nivolumab. This TCR was sampled from a human donor with classical Hodgkin lymphoma. The J gene is TRBJ2-5, the V gene TRBV5-6, with D maybe TRBD1 (8 bases). The CDR3 loop reads CASSGGDRETQYF. The DNA for the CDR3 is TGTGCCAGCAGCGGGGGGGACAGGGAGACCCAGTACTTC.